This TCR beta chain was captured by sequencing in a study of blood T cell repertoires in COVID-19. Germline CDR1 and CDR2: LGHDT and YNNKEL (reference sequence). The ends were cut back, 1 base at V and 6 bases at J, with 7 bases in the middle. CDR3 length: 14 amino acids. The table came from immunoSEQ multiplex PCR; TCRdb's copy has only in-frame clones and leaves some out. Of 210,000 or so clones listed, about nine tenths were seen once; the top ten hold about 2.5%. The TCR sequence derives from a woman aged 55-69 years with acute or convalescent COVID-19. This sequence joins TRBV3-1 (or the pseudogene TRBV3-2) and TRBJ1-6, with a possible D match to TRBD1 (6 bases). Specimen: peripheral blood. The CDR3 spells CASSQGQVNSPLHF. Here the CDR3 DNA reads TGTGCCAGCAGCCAAGGACAGGTTAATTCACCCCTCCACTTT.